The 12 T cell receptor beta chains presented below share a single source sample, sequenced in a study of resident and recirculating memory T cells in vitiligo. Only in-frame clones appear in the TCRdb table, and some are missing; sequencing was by immunoSEQ multiplex PCR. The sample yields around 70,000 clones, more than 85% seen once. Sequencing input: blood. The receptor set was obtained from a male donor with vitiligo.

The chain is built from TRBV5-1 and TRBJ1-3, with 7 nucleotides matching TRBD1. V trimming: 1 base; J trimming: 2 bases; junction bases outside the gene matches: 3. Germline CDR1 SGHRS, CDR2 YFSETQ. The CDR3 runs 15 residues. CDR3 bases: TGCGCCAGCAGCTTGCTAACAGGGGCTGGAAACACCATATATTTT. Amino acids: CASSLLTGAGNTIYF.

The rearrangement joins TRBV7-2 to TRBJ1-2; 7 bases agree with TRBD1. Unmatched junction bases numbered 3, after V lost 1 base and J lost 7 bases. Germline CDR1 and CDR2: SGHTA and FQGNSA. The CDR3 is 13 amino acids. The CDR3 region has the DNA TGTGCCAGCAGCTTAGAGGGGGCCCGTGGCTACACCTTC. It specifies CASSLEGARGYTF.

The gene calls are TRBV7-9 and TRBJ2-1, with a possible D match to TRBD2 (6 bases). The CDR3 covers 16 residues. Between the trimmed V and J ends, which lost 4 bases and 0 bases, there was a span of 13 bases. Germline V gene lookup returns CDR1 SEHNR and CDR2 FQNEAQ (reference sequence). CDR3 in amino acids: CASSSRAGSSYNEQFF. CDR3 nucleotide sequence: TGTGCCAGCAGCTCGCGAGCGGGTAGCTCCTACAATGAGCAGTTCTTC.

On this clone: The junction does not match germline at one end; this may be a read error. This chain uses TRBV18 with TRBJ2-5, with D perhaps TRBD1 (6 bases). Germline V gene lookup returns CDR1 KGHSH and CDR2 LQKENI. There are 14 residues in the CDR3. CDR3 DNA sequence: TGTGCCAGTTCACGGAAGGACAGACAAGAGACCCAGTACTTC. This encodes CASSRKDRQETQYF.

The chain recombines TRBV2 with TRBJ1-6, with TRBD1 matching 7 bases. Germline-derived CDR1 and CDR2 are SNHLY and FYNNEI. The CDR3 sequence is 16 residues long. Unmatched junction bases numbered 12, after V lost 6 bases and J lost 7 bases. The CDR3: CASSGNRGPVNSPLHF. The CDR3 DNA reads TGTGCCAGCAGCGGAAACAGGGGCCCAGTGAATTCACCCCTCCACTTT.

This chain joins TRBV11-2 and TRBJ1-2; 7 nucleotides agree with TRBD1. Germline CDR1 is SGHAT and CDR2 is FQNNGV. The V segment lost 5 bases and the J segment 1 base; nucleotides outside the gene matches: 10. The CDR3 is 16 residues long. The CDR3 DNA is TGTGCCAGCAGCCCCTTGACAGGGCCGCTTAACTATGGCTACACCTTC. This codes for CASSPLTGPLNYGYTF.

The chain combines TRBV6-5 with TRBJ1-2; TRBD1 aligns across 9 bases. V lost 2 bases, J lost 5 bases, and 9 bases stayed unmatched. The CDR3 loop spans 16 amino acids. Germline CDR1 MNHEY, CDR2 SVGAGI. The DNA of the CDR3 is TGTGCCAGCAGTTACCAACAGGGGGCAGCAGGGTATGGCTACACCTTC. It encodes CASSYQQGAAGYGYTF.

In regard to this clone: Other DNA variants within this sample encode the same CDR3. The V and J genes are TRBV4-3 and TRBJ2-3; TRBD2 matches 8 bases. The V and J ends lost 1 base and 4 bases, in that order; junction bases with no gene match: 4. The germline V gene has CDR1 LGHNA and CDR2 YSLEER. The length of the CDR3 is 15 residues. CDR3: CASSQAGGAADTQYF. In DNA, the CDR3 is TGCGCCAGCAGCCAAGCCGGGGGGGCGGCAGATACGCAGTATTTT.

The J gene is TRBJ2-1, the V gene TRBV4-1; possibly TRBD1 for D (5 bases). CDR3 size: 12 residues. In germline, CDR1 is MGHRA, CDR2 YSYEKL. The germline V and J ends were trimmed by 4 bases and 6 bases, with 7 bases remaining between them. CDR3 nucleotides: TGCGCCAGCAGCCGGGGCACCAATGAGCAGTTCTTC. This sequence encodes CASSRGTNEQFF.

The chain has TRBV6-1 and TRBJ1-2; no firm D call. CDR1 is MNHNS and CDR2 is SASEGT in the germline V gene. V was pared by 2 bases and J by 5 bases, with 9 bases between. The CDR3 is made up of 13 amino acids. The CDR3 region is CASSELGIYGYTF. CDR3 nucleotides: TGTGCCAGCAGTGAACTGGGCATTTATGGCTACACCTTC.

The chain employs TRBV4-1 and TRBJ1-4; TRBD1 is a possible D gene (6 bases). The CDR3 has 15 amino acids. Deletions cut 1 base from V and 7 bases from J, with 13 bases between. Germline values: CDR1 MGHRA, CDR2 YSYEKL. CDR3 in amino acids: CASSQGSRDTEKLFF. The CDR3 coding sequence is TGCGCCAGCAGCCAAGGAAGCCGGGACACTGAAAAACTGTTTTTT.

As DNA, the CDR3 is TGTGCCTGGGGGAGGACAGGGGGCGGCTACACCTTC. As protein: CAWGRTGGGYTF. This sequence joins TRBV30 and TRBJ1-2; TRBD1 aligns across 11 bases. CDR3 length: 12 amino acids. Germline V gene data show CDR1 as GTSNPN and CDR2 as SVGIG (reference sequence). V lost 5 bases, J lost 8 bases, and 4 bases stayed unmatched.